A single T cell receptor beta chain is shown here with its context. Its cognate antigen is unknown. The sample is drawn from a study of blood T cells in healthy people across ages. Sample-barcoded 5' priming and a J-beta primer mix drove a second PCR of about 6 to 11 cycles. A single record per CDR3 protein comes from TCRdb applying MiXCR to the 5' RACE reads. The table lists around 870,000 distinct CDR3 sequences, 25% to 35% of them singletons, with around a sixth in the top ten. Study-level points and caveats: Estimates of total diversity, which came from one million sequenced T cells, were considered to be underestimates.

Germline V gene data show CDR1 as DFQATT and CDR2 as SNEGSKA (reference sequence). The CDR3 is 15 amino acids. Trimming took 5 bases from V and 5 from J, leaving 20 bases between them. The chain links TRBV20-1 to TRBJ2-3; D possibly uses TRBD1 or TRBD2 (5 bases each). Sequencing used blood. The receptor was isolated from a woman aged 80 or over in good health. The CDR3 DNA is TGCAGTGCTTCAAACCGGGACCGAGGACTAGATACGCAGTATTTT. Translating gives CSASNRDRGLDTQYF.